These T cell receptor beta chains were read from a single sample in a study of T cells in Graves' hyperthyroidism and ophthalmopathy. MiXCR was run by TCRdb on the multiplex PCR reads, yielding one entry per CDR3 protein. The sample consists of approximately 430,000 distinct CDR3 sequences, approximately 14% of them appearing once. The specimen was blood. Every receptor here comes from a woman aged 18-35 years with Graves' hyperthyroidism. CDR3s include the opening cysteine and the closing phenylalanine or tryptophan. A D gene is named only where the DNA matches it firmly. Clone size, where shown, is once, few, many, or a class for clones that have expanded.

CDR3nt	CDR3aa	abundance	j_gene	v_gene	d_gene
TGTGCCAGCTCACCGGGTCGCGATAACTATGGCTACACCTTC	CASSPGRDNYGYTF	NA	TRBJ1-2	TRBV18	NA
TGCGCCAGCAGCTTGGTCCCCGGGGCCCTTTATAGCAATCAGCCCCAGCATTTT	CASSLVPGALYSNQPQHF	many	TRBJ1-5	TRBV5-1	NA
TGCGCCAGCAGCCATTCCGGACAGGTCCTGTTTTTT	CASSHSGQVLFF	few	TRBJ1-4	TRBV4-1	TRBD1
TGTGCCAGCAGCTATGGGGAGAGGAACACTGAAGCTTTCTTT	CASSYGERNTEAFF	many	TRBJ1-1	TRBV13	NA
TGTGCCAGCAGCTCTTACAGGGATACCGGGGAGCTGTTTTTT	CASSSYRDTGELFF	NA	TRBJ2-2	TRBV11-3	NA
TGTGCCAGCAGCCAAGAGGAGGGCATCGGTGAGCAGTTCTTC	CASSQEEGIGEQFF	NA	TRBJ2-1	TRBV3-1	NA
TGTGCCAGCAGTTCTCCAGGTTGGGGGACTAGTAAGAGCAATGAGCAGTTCTTC	CASSSPGWGTSKSNEQFF	many	TRBJ2-1	TRBV27	TRBD2
TGTGCCAGCAGCTTGTTAAGCGGGACGGGTGGAAACACCATATATTTT	CASSLLSGTGGNTIYF	many	TRBJ1-3	TRBV5-8	NA
TGTGCCAGCGGGAGGCAGAGGACAGGGAGTACTGAAGCTTTCTTT	CASGRQRTGSTEAFF	NA	TRBJ1-1	TRBV6-2/TRBV6-3	TRBD1
TGTGCCAGCAGCGGGTGGGGGGGCACCGGGGAGCTGTTTTTT	CASSGWGGTGELFF	NA	TRBJ2-2	TRBV9	TRBD2
TGTGCCAGCTCACCACTTGACGGGGGCGAGCAGTACTTC	CASSPLDGGEQYF	many	TRBJ2-7	TRBV18	NA
TGTGCCAGCAGTTTATCGGGGGAGCGTTATGGCTACACCTTC	CASSLSGERYGYTF	NA	TRBJ1-2	TRBV27	NA
TGCAGTGCTGGCGTCAAAGAAAAACTGTTTTTT	CSAGVKEKLFF	many	TRBJ1-4	TRBV20-1	NA
TGCGCCAGCAGCCCCTATGGGGGGGCGTTAATCTACGAGCAGTACTTC	CASSPYGGALIYEQYF	many	TRBJ2-7	TRBV5-1	NA
TGTGCCAGCAGTCCCATTAGCAGGGTACGGGAGCAGTACTTC	CASSPISRVREQYF	many	TRBJ2-7	TRBV11-2	NA
TGTGCCAGCAGCCAAGATAGCGGACTCCTCGAAGCTTTCTTT	CASSQDSGLLEAFF	many	TRBJ1-1	TRBV3-1	NA
TGCAGTGCTAACCCTCGGTATAGCGGGGGCACAGATACGCAGTATTTT	CSANPRYSGGTDTQYF	many	TRBJ2-3	TRBV20-1	TRBD2
TGTGCCAGCAGCCGTCTACTAGATACGCAGTATTTT	CASSRLLDTQYF	many	TRBJ2-3	TRBV11-2	NA
TGTGCCAGCTCACCCAACCTAGAGACGCAGTATTTT	CASSPNLETQYF	many	TRBJ2-3	TRBV18	NA
TGTGCCAGCAGCCGACTTCTGGGTGGGGAGACCCAGTACTTC	CASSRLLGGETQYF	many	TRBJ2-5	TRBV2	NA
TGTGCCAGCAGTCAGACTAGCGGGAGGGCGGAAGAGCAGTTCTTC	CASSQTSGRAEEQFF	many	TRBJ2-1	TRBV28	TRBD2
TGTGCCAGCAGTTCAAACAGGGGGCGGAACACTGAAGCTTTCTTT	CASSSNRGRNTEAFF	many	TRBJ1-1	TRBV12-3/TRBV12-4	TRBD1
TGCAGCGTTTTGGATACCGGGACCACAGATACGCAGTATTTT	CSVLDTGTTDTQYF	few	TRBJ2-3	TRBV29-1	NA
TGTGCCAGCAGTGATCAGGACAGGGTATTAGGTGACGCCGGGGAGCTGTTTTTT	CASSDQDRVLGDAGELFF	NA	TRBJ2-2	TRBV12-3/TRBV12-4	TRBD1
TGTGCCAGCAGGACCGGGACTCTGGGCACAGATACGCAGTATTTT	CASRTGTLGTDTQYF	NA	TRBJ2-3	TRBV12-3/TRBV12-4	NA
TGCAGCGTTGAAGGTCTTGGGGACACTAACTATGGCTACACCTTC	CSVEGLGDTNYGYTF	NA	TRBJ1-2	TRBV29-1	NA
TGTGCCAGCAGCTTACGGGGGGGCATAGAGACCCAGTACTTC	CASSLRGGIETQYF	many	TRBJ2-5	TRBV11-2	TRBD2
TGTGCCAGCAGTTACTCGATTTGGGTGAAGGGACAGGGAAACAATCAGCCCCAGCATTTT	CASSYSIWVKGQGNNQPQHF	few	TRBJ1-5	TRBV6-6	TRBD1
TGCGCCAGCAGTCCGGGACAGTCGGTCTATGGCTACACCTTC	CASSPGQSVYGYTF	many	TRBJ1-2	TRBV4-3	TRBD1
TGTGCCAGCAGCTTGGGTTCCGGGGGGCGGACCAATGAGCAGTTCTTC	CASSLGSGGRTNEQFF	few	TRBJ2-1	TRBV5-8	NA
TGTGCCAGCAGTTCTAAGACTAAGTCTTCTGAAGCTTTCTTT	CASSSKTKSSEAFF	few	TRBJ1-1	TRBV6-1	NA
TGTGCCAGCAGTCTGACAGGGGCGTCGAGCACTGAAGCTTTCTTT	CASSLTGASSTEAFF	few	TRBJ1-1	TRBV6-2/TRBV6-3	TRBD1
TGTGCCACCAGCGGCACGAGCTCTGGAAACACCATATATTTT	CATSGTSSGNTIYF	NA	TRBJ1-3	TRBV15	NA
TGTGCCAGCAGCCCCCTCGGGAGCCGGGGCACAGATACGCAGTATTTT	CASSPLGSRGTDTQYF	NA	TRBJ2-3	TRBV7-9	NA
TGTGCCAGCAGTTCCCCTGATCAGCCCCAGCATTTT	CASSSPDQPQHF	once	TRBJ1-5	TRBV28	NA
TGTGCCAGCAGCTGGGGACAGGGGTACACTGAAGCTTTCTTT	CASSWGQGYTEAFF	many	TRBJ1-1	TRBV5-8	TRBD1
TGTGCCAGCACTAATCAGGGGCCAGAGACCCAGTACTTC	CASTNQGPETQYF	NA	TRBJ2-5	TRBV5-8	NA
TGCGCCAGCAGCTTAAGGGATCAATTCTACGAGCAGTACTTC	CASSLRDQFYEQYF	many	TRBJ2-7	TRBV5-1	NA
TGTGCCAGCAGCTTAGTGGCTTGGGGGGCCGGCACTGAAGCTTTCTTT	CASSLVAWGAGTEAFF	NA	TRBJ1-1	TRBV7-3	NA
TGTGCCAGCGGCCCCGGGACAGGGAATGAAAAACTGTTTTTT	CASGPGTGNEKLFF	many	TRBJ1-4	TRBV7-2	TRBD1
TGTGCCAGCAGCCCTTATGAGAATGAGCAGTTCTTC	CASSPYENEQFF	NA	TRBJ2-1	TRBV7-6	NA
TGTGCCAGCAGTTTTGAATTGGAGGGGGCCTACGAGCAGTACTTC	CASSFELEGAYEQYF	many	TRBJ2-7	TRBV28	NA
TGTGCCAGCTCACCCCGACAGGGAGGGGCTGAAGCTTTCTTT	CASSPRQGGAEAFF	many	TRBJ1-1	TRBV18	TRBD1
TGTGCCAGCAGCCCCGGCGAAGGGGAGAAAGAGACCCAGTACTTC	CASSPGEGEKETQYF	once	TRBJ2-5	TRBV11-3	NA
TGTGCCAGCAGTTCCCTGGGACTAGCGGCGATCTACGAGCAGTACTTC	CASSSLGLAAIYEQYF	many	TRBJ2-7	TRBV28	TRBD2
TGTGCCAGCAGGAGCATGGAACCGAACACTGAAGCTTTCTTT	CASRSMEPNTEAFF	many	TRBJ1-1	TRBV12-3/TRBV12-4	NA
TGTGCCAGCAGTTACTCCCCGACAGGGATTAAAGATGGCTACACCTTC	CASSYSPTGIKDGYTF	many	TRBJ1-2	TRBV6-5	TRBD1
TGTACCAGCAGCTCTAGTGGGGCCAAAAACATTCAGTACTTC	CTSSSSGAKNIQYF	NA	TRBJ2-4	TRBV7-9	NA
TGTGCCAGCAGTTTCCAGGGGTCTTGGAACGAGCAGTACTTC	CASSFQGSWNEQYF	NA	TRBJ2-7	TRBV12-3/TRBV12-4	NA
TGTGCCAGCAGCCAAACCCTCCTGGCGTCCGAGCAGTTCTTC	CASSQTLLASEQFF	many	TRBJ2-1	TRBV3-1	NA
TGTGCCAGCAGTGAGGGACAGGACCTCCGTCAGCCCCAGCATTTT	CASSEGQDLRQPQHF	NA	TRBJ1-5	TRBV6-2/TRBV6-3	TRBD1
TGTGCCAGCAGCTTAGTTAGCGGGGGGGTCACAGATACGCAGTATTTT	CASSLVSGGVTDTQYF	NA	TRBJ2-3	TRBV7-2	TRBD2